A single sample is the source of the 3 T cell receptor beta chains below, sequenced in a study of control samples from healthy donors and cancer patients. Sequencing used immunoSEQ multiplex PCR; TCRdb keeps in-frame clones, though not all of them. The sample yields 100,000 to 150,000 clones, about nine tenths seen once. Sequences were obtained from blood. The receptors derive from a man aged 18 to 35 in good health.

The chain links TRBV5-1 to TRBJ1-2; 10 positions match TRBD1. Germline assignment: CDR1 SGHRS and CDR2 YFSETQ. J was trimmed by 6 bases and V by 6 bases; bases with no gene match: 14. CDR3 size: 16 residues. For the CDR3, the DNA is TGCGCCAGCACTTCGTTACCGGGACAGGGGAGGGATGGCTACACCTTC. Translating gives CASTSLPGQGRDGYTF. The variable domain in full, with the rest retrieved from reference TRBV5-1 and TRBJ1-2, is KAGVTQTPRYLIKTRGQQVTLSCSPISGHRSVSWYQQTPGQGLQFLFEYFSETQRNKGNFPGRFSGRQFSNSRSEMNVSTLELGDSALYLCASTSLPGQGRDGYTFGSGTRLTVV.

The chain is built from TRBV9 and TRBJ2-3, with TRBD2 identical over 7 bases. The length of the CDR3 is 14 residues. Germline loops: CDR1 SGDLS, CDR2 YYNGEE. The junction had 7 bases not matched to a gene; V was cut back by 7 bases and J by 2 bases. The CDR3: CASGAGDLTDTQYF. CDR3 DNA sequence: TGTGCCAGCGGCGCGGGGGACCTCACAGATACGCAGTATTTT.

This clone has only one observation. The V gene is TRBV28, the J gene TRBJ2-7; D call uncertain. CDR1 is MDHEN, CDR2 SYDVKM, per germline. Deletions cut 6 bases from V and 5 bases from J, with 23 bases between. The CDR3 spans 16 residues. In DNA form, the CDR3 reads TGTGCCAGCAGCCTCACCTTTCTCCGGGTCAAACACGAGCAGTACTTC. Its translation is CASSLTFLRVKHEQYF.